This passage covers 2 T cell receptor beta chains from one sample sequenced in a study of CD8+CD57+ T cells in acquired aplastic anemia (dated by TCRdb to between 2017 and 2018). Expansion of CD8+CD57+ cells had been shown by flow cytometry in the patients chosen for sequencing. The reads were generated on an Illumina HiSeq 2000. Profiling of TCR beta VDJ combinations and CDR3 sequences used genomic DNA as the template. Through fastp at Q25 and MiXCR, TCRdb rebuilt clones from the public reads, retaining in-frame beta chains. Every distinct CDR3 protein forms one entry, paired with its most common genes and DNA. For this sample the table gives 450,000 to 550,000 distinct CDR3 sequences, of which approximately 33% were detected only once. Less than 0.85% of the sample goes to the ten largest clones. What was sequenced was sorted CD4+, CD8+, or CD8+CD57+ T cells (not recorded which) from PBMCs. These receptors were collected from a human donor with aplastic anemia.

This clonotype was seen repeatedly, ten times or more. This chain links TRBV7-2 with TRBJ1-3; 7 bases align to TRBD1. Germline V gene data show CDR1 as SGHTA and CDR2 as FQGNSA. V gave up 2 bases and J gave up 2 bases; unmatched junction bases: 3. CDR3 size: 15 residues. CDR3 residues: CASSLQGQTGNTIYF. The CDR3, as DNA: TGTGCCAGCAGCTTACAGGGACAGACTGGAAACACCATATATTTT.

To note about this clonotype: A read error may explain this, as a much larger clone is one base away. The chain carries TRBV7-9 and TRBJ2-7; 10 nucleotides match TRBD2. The length of the CDR3 is 15 residues. Germline lookup yields CDR1 SEHNR and CDR2 FQNEAQ (reference sequence). V shed 0 bases, J shed 6 bases, and the junction held 5 bases outside the gene matches. This CDR3 reads CASSLALAGVREQYF. The CDR3 DNA follows: TGTGCCAGCAGCTTAGCGCTAGCGGGAGTCCGCGAGCAGTACTTC.